The source of this T cell receptor beta chain is a study of cytomegalovirus exposure and HLA in healthy donors. Researchers ran the PCR with 60 Vbeta and 13 Jbeta primers. Only in-frame clones appear in the TCRdb table, and some are missing; sequencing was by immunoSEQ multiplex PCR. The repertoire holds approximately 73,000 clones, with 60% to 75% as singletons. CDR1 is SGHVS and CDR2 is FNYEAQ in the germline V gene. V lost 3 bases, J lost 7 bases, and 19 bases lay in between. This CDR3 is built from 15 residues. This receptor was obtained from a man between 70 and 80 years old in good health and CMV-seronegative. Material for sequencing was PBMCs. The rearrangement uses TRBV7-6 and TRBJ2-7, with D possibly being TRBD1 (5 bases). In DNA, the CDR3 is TGTGCCAGCAGCTTTGGCACGCAGGGTCTTGAGGAGCAGTACTTC. Translated, it gives CASSFGTQGLEEQYF.